Reported below is one TCR beta chain. With V trimmed by 1 base and J by 5 bases, 4 bases remained unmatched. CDR1 and CDR2 (germline): SGHRS, YFSETQ. This CDR3 comprises 14 residues. Only in-frame clones appear in the TCRdb table, and some are missing; sequencing was by immunoSEQ multiplex PCR. The sample lists roughly 150,000 clones, roughly nine tenths occurring once. This sample was included in a study of T cell responses to AZD1222 COVID-19 vaccine. The sequencing used peripheral blood, collected after recovery from COVID-19. The chain employs TRBV5-1 and TRBJ1-1; TRBD1 aligns across 8 bases. This clonotype was sampled from an adult who had recovered from COVID-19. CDR3 loop: CASSLTGGGTEAFF. The CDR3 DNA follows: TGCGCCAGCAGCTTGACAGGGGGAGGGACTGAAGCTTTCTTT.